This TCR beta chain was retrieved from a study of CD8 T cells in ankylosing spondylitis. General study findings and limits: Clones linked to the disease showed a CD8+ phenotype. They occurred at relatively low frequencies in peripheral blood.

On this clonotype: Its specificity is unknown.

From the 5' RACE reads, TCRdb called clonotypes with MiXCR, one entry per CDR3 protein. The repertoire holds approximately 250,000 distinct CDR3 sequences, with under 12% as singletons. Deletions cut 5 bases from V and 0 bases from J, with 8 bases between. Germline V lookup: CDR1 SQVTM, CDR2 ANQGSEA. The CDR3 length is 13 residues. V is TRBV29-1 and J is TRBJ2-4; D not certain. This TCR was sampled from a male donor with ankylosing spondylitis or in good health (not recorded which). The sequencing sample was made of blood, either unsorted or a sorted T cell fraction (not recorded which). The CDR3 here is CSVSSGAKNIQYF. The CDR3 coding sequence is TGCAGCGTTTCATCGGGAGCCAAAAACATTCAGTACTTC.